Sequencing of this TCR beta chain was carried out in a study of T cells in Graves' hyperthyroidism and ophthalmopathy. General study findings and limits: A model of 13 V-J features distinguished ophthalmopathy from stable hyperthyroidism.

The TCR beta CDR3 regions underwent amplification using RNA transcripts as the source. The TCR CDR3 was amplified in a first-round RT-PCR using the HTBI primer set. TCRdb independently ran MiXCR on the multiplex PCR reads; one entry per CDR3 protein. The table lists hundreds of thousands of distinct CDR3 sequences, 16% of them singletons, with about 17% in the top ten. Stable disease denoted Graves' hyperthyroidism without ophthalmopathy progression within 18 months. Diagnosis rested on symptoms, serum thyroxine and TRAb, thyroid ultrasound, and orbital computed tomography. PBMCs were derived from roughly 10 ml fresh peripheral blood. A remark on this clonotype: The antigen remains unidentified.

The germline V gene encodes CDR1 DFQATT and CDR2 SNEGSKA (reference sequence). Trimming left V 2 bases short and J 4 bases short, with 8 bases between. There are 13 residues in the CDR3. This TCR derives from a woman between 18 and 29 years old with Graves' hyperthyroidism. Specimen: blood. This chain uses TRBV20-1 with TRBJ2-2; D gene unclear. CDR3 nucleotide sequence: TGCAGTGCTAGATCAGTCGGCACCGGGGAGCTGTTTTTT. The encoded protein is CSARSVGTGELFF.